Included here is one T cell receptor beta chain sequence, with context. Its antigen specificity is not known. Qualities for individual bases were not recorded, and no much larger clone is one base off. CDR1 and CDR2, per the germline V gene (reference sequence), are LNHDA and SQIVND. The CDR3 holds 16 amino acids from the cysteine to the phenylalanine. Only the CDR3 portion is preserved as DNA: 48 bases, with reading frame beginning at the first base. V lost 4 bases and J lost 8 bases; the stretch between them is 21 bases long. This specimen belongs to a study of blood T cell repertoires in COVID-19 (dated by TCRdb to the early 2020s). Notes on the research overall: Samples from collaborators originated in the United States, Italy and Spain and spanned both the acute and convalescent phases of COVID-19. A freely available public database, intended as a resource for researchers studying the immune response to SARS-CoV-2, is where the repertoires were released. The prospective study material was composed of cDNA or gDNA derived from T cells, B-cell-depleted T cells, or PBMCs. A de-identified subject ID, COVID-19 status, age in years and sex were almost always included in the sample metadata. Where available, HLA class I and class II types were taken from metadata supplied by the sample provider and were not determined by assay-based typing. Deeply sampled blood TCRbeta repertoires from subjects exposed to, actively infected with, or recovered from COVID-19 were included in the dataset. Samples came from the ongoing ImmuneRACE study (first 160 participants) plus 1,254 subjects from 6 global collaborators.

What the research found in general, with its limitations: How much clinical and demographic metadata was included differed by source and by participant, and the metadata was provided uncurated.

In the prospective study, participants were roughly 18 to 89 years old, resided in about 25 geographic areas of the United States, and were enrolled through a virtual design. In the prospective study, cohorts were assigned on the basis of participant-reported clinical history obtained from a screening survey and a study questionnaire. A participant counted as exposed if, within 2 weeks of entering the study, that participant had been in contact with someone who had a PCR-confirmed or clinician-diagnosed COVID-19 case. Mobile phlebotomists in the prospective study collected whole blood, serum and a nasopharyngeal or oropharyngeal swab from every participant. Additional blood draws and questionnaires over an approximately 2-month period could optionally be provided by prospective study participants. Before DNA extraction, prospective study blood samples were shipped either frozen or at room temperature.

TCRbeta CDR3 regions were amplified from genomic DNA using the immunoSEQ Assay, a bias-controlled multiplex PCR. In the authors' own workflow: Within the assay, amplification of reference gene primers was used to estimate how many nucleated cells each sample contained. To quantify the absolute abundance of each unique TCRbeta CDR3 rearrangement, sequence reads were collapsed and filtered. For each sample, productive Simpson clonality was calculated by taking the square root of Simpson's diversity index across productive rearrangements. The table comes from immuneACCESS by way of TCRdb, which keeps in-frame sequences with V and J called. Part of the clones is missing from these tables; in studies checked, under half for an unresolved V gene and the rest for unknown reasons. Clonal size and the V and J genes are those of that table, whereas D and trimming came from the DNA. In all, the sample holds roughly 400,000 clones, and over 75% of those were seen once. The ten largest clonotypes hold about 1.5% of the sample.

The receptor was derived from a woman under 30 who had been exposed to COVID-19. The chain was built from TRBV19 and TRBJ2-1, with TRBD2 perhaps the D gene, on 6 matching bases. The sample consisted of PBMCs or T cells enriched from blood (not recorded which). The DNA sequence is given as TGTGCCAGTAGTACCTACGGAGCCGGGGGAGTGGATGAGCAGTTCTTC. Its translation reads: CASSTYGAGGVDEQFF.